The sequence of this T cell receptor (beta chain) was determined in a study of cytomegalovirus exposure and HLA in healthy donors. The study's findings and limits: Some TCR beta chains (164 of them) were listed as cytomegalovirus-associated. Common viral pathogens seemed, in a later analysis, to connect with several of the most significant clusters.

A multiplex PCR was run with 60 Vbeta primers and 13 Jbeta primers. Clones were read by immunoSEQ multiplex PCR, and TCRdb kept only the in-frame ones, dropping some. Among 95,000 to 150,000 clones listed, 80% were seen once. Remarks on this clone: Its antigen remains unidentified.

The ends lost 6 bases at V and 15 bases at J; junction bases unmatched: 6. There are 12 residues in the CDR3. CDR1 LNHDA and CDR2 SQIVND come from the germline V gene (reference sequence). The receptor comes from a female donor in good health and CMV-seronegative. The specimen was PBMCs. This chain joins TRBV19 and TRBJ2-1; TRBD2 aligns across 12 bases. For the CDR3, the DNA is TGTGCCAGTAGAAGACTAGCGGGAGATCTGTTCTTC. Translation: CASRRLAGDLFF.